Each of the 27 T cell receptor beta chains below was sequenced from the same sample in a study of CD8 T cells in ankylosing spondylitis. Study conclusions and caveats: A motif of 7 to 9 highly homologous TCR beta variants was seen as apparently characteristic of ankylosing spondylitis blood.

TCRdb fed the 5' RACE reads into MiXCR, producing one record per CDR3 protein. Among about 540,000 distinct CDR3 sequences listed, over 9.5% were seen once. Which antigens these TCRs recognize remains unknown. The sequenced material came from blood, either unsorted or a sorted T cell fraction (not recorded which). The source is a male donor with ankylosing spondylitis.

The chain carries TRBV7-2 and TRBJ1-2; D not resolved. CDR1 and CDR2 (germline): SGHTA, FQGNSA. The CDR3 consists of 15 residues. V lost 2 bases and J 1 base, leaving 11 bases between the germline ends. CDR3 in amino acids: CASSLQRRINYGYTF. CDR3 bases: TGTGCCAGCAGCTTACAGAGGAGAATTAACTATGGCTACACCTTC.

The table lists this clonotype with a few counts. The chain is built from TRBV3-1 and TRBJ2-1, with 8 bases that match TRBD2. Losses at the gene ends were 1 base for V and 5 bases for J; bases not matched to a gene: 4. CDR1 LGHDT and CDR2 YNNKEL come from the germline V gene (reference sequence). The CDR3 totals 15 residues. The DNA of the CDR3 is TGTGCCAGCAGCCAAGTCGGGAGGGGCGACAATGAGCAGTTCTTC. This sequence encodes CASSQVGRGDNEQFF.

This clonotype came up a few times. The J gene is TRBJ1-2, the V gene TRBV5-1, with a weak D call TRBD1 (5 bases). The CDR3 has 12 amino acids. V dropped 3 bases and J dropped 8 bases, with 11 bases sitting between them. From germline, CDR1 is SGHRS and CDR2 YFSETQ. As DNA, the CDR3 is TGCGCCAGCAGCTCGGGGCTCGGGGGCTACACCTTC. Protein: CASSSGLGGYTF.

This clonotype has a handful of counts. The chain combines TRBV7-2 with TRBJ2-5; no reliable D call. The CDR3 sequence is 14 residues long. The ends were cut back, 1 base at V and 6 bases at J, with 12 bases in the middle. The V gene's germline CDR1 is SGHTA and CDR2 FQGNSA. CDR3 in amino acids: CASSLDVGLKTQYF. In DNA form, the CDR3 reads TGTGCCAGCAGCTTAGATGTTGGATTAAAGACCCAGTACTTC.

The chain joins TRBV15 to TRBJ2-7; 10 nucleotides align to TRBD1. Germline trimming cut 5 bases from V and 7 bases from J; bases unmatched to any gene: 8. The CDR3 has 14 amino acids. The germline V gene has CDR1 LNHNV and CDR2 YYDKDF (reference sequence). CDR3 region: CATSPRQGAGEQYV. Written as DNA, the CDR3 is TGTGCCACCAGCCCTCGACAGGGGGCAGGGGAGCAGTACGTC.

This clonotype showed up just a few times. The chain recombines TRBV6-1 with TRBJ1-2; 7 bases are a match to TRBD1. J was trimmed by 2 bases and V by 2 bases; bases with no gene match: 5. Germline V gene sequence: CDR1 MNHNS, CDR2 SASEGT. The length of the CDR3 is 15 residues. CDR3 nucleotides: TGTGCCAGCAGTGAAAAGACAGGGCCAAACTATGGCTACACCTTC. Amino acids: CASSEKTGPNYGYTF.

In its sample, this clonotype was seen a few times. The rearrangement links TRBV2 to TRBJ1-1; no clear D gene. The CDR3 sequence is 13 residues long. Trimming pared 7 bases from V and 1 base from J, leaving 10 bases between. The germline V gene has CDR1 SNHLY and CDR2 FYNNEI. The CDR3 DNA reads as TGTGCCAGCAACCCATCAGGGAACACTGAAGCTTTCTTT. Encoded protein: CASNPSGNTEAFF.

The chain is built from TRBV7-2 and TRBJ2-5, with unresolved D. This CDR3 spans 15 amino acids. V was trimmed by 1 base and J by 1 base, leaving 10 bases between them. Germline V gene sequence: CDR1 SGHTA, CDR2 FQGNSA. The CDR3 DNA reads as TGTGCCAGCAGCTTAGGACAAGATTTCCAAGAGACCCAGTACTTC. It translates to CASSLGQDFQETQYF.

This clonotype came up a few times. The rearrangement uses TRBV12-3 or TRBV12-4 and TRBJ2-5; 12 nucleotides line up with TRBD2. The V gene end was trimmed by 5 bases and the J gene end by 5 bases; junction bases not matched to a gene: 6. The CDR3 runs 15 residues. CDR3 sequence reads: CASSASGRAGETQYF. The CDR3 bases are TGTGCCAGCAGTGCTAGCGGGAGGGCCGGTGAGACCCAGTACTTC.

The sample holds one count of this clonotype. The chain has TRBV5-6 and TRBJ2-7, with TRBD1 identical over 8 bases. The CDR3 is 18 amino acids. V shed 6 bases and J 4 bases; nucleotides not matched to a gene: 21. Germline V CDR1 and CDR2: SGHDT, YYEEEE. CDR3 amino acids: CASNPGQGSSILTYEQYF. The CDR3 DNA is TGTGCCAGCAACCCCGGACAGGGATCAAGTATTCTGACTTACGAGCAGTACTTC.

There are many counts of this clonotype. The gene calls are TRBV10-2 and TRBJ2-1, with TRBD1 identical over 9 bases. CDR3 length: 14 residues. V lost 4 bases to trimming and J lost 6 bases; unmatched junction nucleotides: 4. Germline V CDR1 and CDR2: WSHSY, SAAADI. CDR3 sequence reads: CASSGQGGGNEQFF. In nucleotides, the CDR3 is TGCGCCAGCAGTGGACAGGGGGGAGGCAATGAGCAGTTCTTC.

The genes are TRBV12-3 or TRBV12-4 and TRBJ2-1, with TRBD1 as a possible D gene (5 bases). Trimming stripped 6 bases from V and 6 bases from J, with 18 bases between. The CDR3 runs 15 residues. CDR3 sequence: CASSPPPLGANEQFF. In DNA form, the CDR3 reads TGTGCCAGCAGCCCCCCCCCGCTAGGGGCCAATGAGCAGTTCTTC.

As regards this clonotype: A junction boundary mismatches the germline segment, possibly from a read error. The rearrangement uses TRBV12-3 or TRBV12-4 and TRBJ1-3; 8 nucleotides match TRBD1. The length of the CDR3 is 18 residues. CDR3 DNA sequence: TGTGCCCGCAGTTTAACCTTTTTTGGGCCAGGGGGCGGAAACACCATATATTTT. Translating it yields CARSLTFFGPGGGNTIYF.

The V and J genes are TRBV28 and TRBJ2-7, with TRBD1 identical over 9 bases. After removal of 3 bases from V and 3 bases from J, the junction contained 6 bases not matched to a gene. Per germline, CDR1 MDHEN and CDR2 SYDVKM. This CDR3 region has 15 residues. This chain's CDR3 is CASSLGDRVDYEQYF. CDR3 coding DNA: TGTGCCAGCAGTTTGGGGGACAGGGTCGACTACGAGCAGTACTTC.

This clonotype was counted a few times. V usage is TRBV7-2 and J usage is TRBJ2-1; the match to TRBD2 covers 14 bases. Germline values: CDR1 SGHTA, CDR2 FQGNSA. The CDR3 loop spans 17 amino acids. With V trimmed by 5 bases and J by 4 bases, 7 bases remained unmatched. In DNA, the CDR3 is TGTGCCAGCAGCGCGGGAGGACTAGCGGGAGGATACAATGAGCAGTTCTTC. Protein: CASSAGGLAGGYNEQFF.

In this sample, this clonotype turned up many times. This chain connects TRBV20-1 to TRBJ1-1; D gene ambiguous. With 5 bases removed from V and 0 bases from J, the gap between germline ends came to 4 bases. The germline V gene has CDR1 DFQATT and CDR2 SNEGSKA (reference sequence). This CDR3 region has 11 residues. CDR3 in amino acids: CSASLNTEAFF. The CDR3 nucleotides are TGCAGTGCTTCCCTGAACACTGAAGCTTTCTTT.

There are a few counts of this clonotype. CDR3 DNA sequence: TGTGCCAGCAGTCCCGCTCTTAGCGGGGGGACCTACAATGAGCAGTTCTTC. This gives the protein CASSPALSGGTYNEQFF. The rearrangement links TRBV2 to TRBJ2-1, with 10 bases fitting TRBD2. The CDR3 loop spans 17 amino acids. The trim removed 5 bases at V and 2 bases at J, leaving 9 bases unmatched. Germline loops: CDR1 SNHLY, CDR2 FYNNEI. The full variable domain, rest sourced from reference TRBV2 and TRBJ2-1, is EPEVTQTPSHQVTQMGQEVILRCVPISNHLYFYWYRQILGQKVEFLVSFYNNEISEKSEIFDDQFSVERPDGSNFTLKIRSTKLEDSAMYFCASSPALSGGTYNEQFFGPGTRLTVL.

The chain employs TRBV19 and TRBJ1-5, with D unclear. CDR3 length: 15 amino acids. The V gene lost 1 base and the J gene lost 4 bases, with 11 bases spanning the gap. Germline V gene data show CDR1 as LNHDA and CDR2 as SQIVND (reference sequence). CDR3 nucleotide sequence: TGTGCCAGTAGTATAGGGGAGGCGGGGAATCAGCCCCAGCATTTT. This codes for CASSIGEAGNQPQHF. Full variable domain (outside the CDR3, taken from reference TRBV19 and TRBJ1-5): DGGITQSPKYLFRKEGQNVTLSCEQNLNHDAMYWYRQDPGQGLRLIYYSQIVNDFQKGDIAEGYSVSREKKESFPLTVTSAQKNPTAFYLCASSIGEAGNQPQHFGDGTRLSIL.

The chain is built from TRBV28 and TRBJ1-6, with 8 bases matching TRBD1. The CDR3 spans 15 residues. Germline CDR1 MDHEN, CDR2 SYDVKM. Losses at the gene ends were 5 bases for V and 10 bases for J; bases not matched to a gene: 10. The CDR3 region is CASSRPQGAGSPLHF. The CDR3 DNA reads as TGTGCCAGCAGTCGGCCCCAGGGGGCTGGGTCACCCCTCCACTTT.

This clonotype has more than one count but fewer than ten. V gene TRBV5-1 combines with J gene TRBJ1-1; unclear D gene. This CDR3 is 15 amino acids long. The V and J ends lost 0 bases and 1 base respectively, with 10 bases between them. Germline V gene lookup returns CDR1 SGHRS and CDR2 YFSETQ. The CDR3 nucleotides are TGCGCCAGCAGCTTGGCGGGCTCAACGAACACTGAAGCTTTCTTT. The encoded protein is CASSLAGSTNTEAFF.

CDR3 amino acids: CASAGYSLGQFF. The CDR3 nucleotides are TGTGCCAGCGCGGGCTATTCCCTGGGGCAGTTCTTC. The rearrangement links TRBV2 to TRBJ2-1; a possible D gene is TRBD2 (5 bases). V lost 8 bases to trimming and J lost 12 bases, with 17 bases between them. CDR1 is SNHLY, CDR2 FYNNEI, per germline. The length of the CDR3 is 12 residues.

The rearrangement uses TRBV19 and TRBJ2-1; 12 nucleotides line up with TRBD2. The CDR3 is 17 residues long. Trimming took 5 bases from V and 3 from J; bases not matched to a gene: 8. The germline V gene encodes CDR1 LNHDA and CDR2 SQIVND (reference sequence). The CDR3 loop reads CASSLMTSGSYYNEQFF. CDR3 bases: TGTGCCAGTAGTCTAATGACTAGCGGGAGCTACTACAATGAGCAGTTCTTC.

The sample holds many counts of this clonotype. V and J are TRBV5-1 and TRBJ2-2, with D perhaps assigned TRBD1 or TRBD2 (5 bases each). Germline V gene lookup returns CDR1 SGHRS and CDR2 YFSETQ. V was trimmed by 3 bases and J by 1 base, leaving 13 bases between them. CDR3 length equals 16 residues. CDR3 nucleotides: TGCGCCAGCAGCTCCGAGGGACGGATGAACACCGGGGAGCTGTTTTTT. Translating it yields CASSSEGRMNTGELFF.

This clonotype was counted only a few times. The rearrangement joins TRBV11-3 to TRBJ2-3, with TRBD2 matching over 7 bases. V lost 5 bases, J lost 4 bases, and 9 bases stayed unmatched. CDR1 is SGHNT and CDR2 is YENEEA in the germline V gene. This CDR3 region has 15 residues. The CDR3 reads CASSGEGGSSDTQYF. The CDR3 region has the DNA TGTGCCAGCAGCGGAGAGGGCGGGAGTTCAGATACGCAGTATTTT.

This clonotype was seen only a few times. The chain couples TRBV30 to TRBJ1-1; D remains unclear. Germline CDR1 is GTSNPN and CDR2 is SVGIG (reference sequence). V was cut by 8 bases and J by 5 bases, with 12 bases left in between. The CDR3 sequence is 11 residues long. CDR3 protein: CALGVVTEAFF. Here the CDR3 DNA reads TGTGCCCTCGGTGTGGTGACTGAAGCTTTCTTT.

The V gene is TRBV10-3, the J gene TRBJ2-1; D perhaps matches TRBD1 (6 bases). The ends were cut back, 5 bases at V and 8 bases at J, with 13 bases in the middle. The CDR3 loop spans 13 amino acids. Germline V CDR1 and CDR2: ENHRY, SYGVKD. CDR3 coding DNA: TGTGCCATCAGTTTACAGGGTCAGGATGAGCAGTTCTTC. Residues: CAISLQGQDEQFF.

The CDR3 bases are TGTGCCAGCAGCCCCGCAGGGGGCGTTGAGCAGTTCTTC. As protein: CASSPAGGVEQFF. The rearrangement uses TRBV11-2 and TRBJ2-1, with TRBD1 matching over 8 bases. Losses at the gene ends were 5 bases for V and 9 bases for J; bases not matched to a gene: 6. CDR3 length equals 13 residues. Germline CDR1 is SGHAT and CDR2 is FQNNGV. The full variable domain, rest sourced from reference TRBV11-2 and TRBJ2-1, is EAGVAQSPRYKIIEKRQSVAFWCNPISGHATLYWYQQILGQGPKLLIQFQNNGVVDDSQLPKDRFSAERLKGVDSTLKIQPAKLEDSAVYLCASSPAGGVEQFFGPGTRLTVL.